The entry that follows covers one T cell receptor beta chain sequence. This record belongs to a study of cytomegalovirus exposure and HLA in healthy donors. The CDR3 has 15 amino acids. Germline-derived CDR1 and CDR2 are MGHRA and YSYEKL. Losses at the gene ends were 4 bases for V and 5 bases for J; bases not matched to a gene: 6. In the PCR, 60 Vbeta and 13 Jbeta primers were used. Using immunoSEQ multiplex PCR, the repertoire was profiled, and TCRdb retains in-frame clones only, with some absent. The table shows roughly 170,000 clones, with 65% to 90% occurring only once. Material: PBMCs. This receptor was identified in a girl aged 2 to 9 in good health and CMV-seropositive. This chain uses TRBV4-1 with TRBJ2-1; 9 bases line up with TRBD1. The chain's CDR3 is CASSLSGTGNNEQFF. CDR3 nucleotide sequence: TGCGCCAGCAGCCTATCGGGGACAGGGAACAATGAGCAGTTCTTC.